The clone carrying this T cell receptor (beta chain) has a handful of counts. Its specificity is unknown. This sample was included in a study of beta chain features in type 1 diabetes. The isolated RNA, all of it, was reverse transcribed, so expressed TCRB transcripts were what got sequenced. Profiling relied on immunoSEQ multiplex PCR, and the TCRdb table lists in-frame clones only, not all of them. The sample carries about 650,000 clones, around 12% recorded once. In total, each donor contributed a single heparinised blood draw that averaged around 100 mL. V lost 7 bases to trimming and J lost 4 bases, with 10 bases between them. Germline V gives CDR1 SQVTM, CDR2 ANQGSEA. The CDR3 spans 11 residues. Whole-study results and caveats: There was a moderate but significant shortening of TCRB CDR3s in all four CD4+ subsets of Type 1 diabetes patients.

The clonotype was recovered from a man younger than 40 with type 1 diabetes. Specimen: naive CD4+ T cells from blood. The rearrangement joins TRBV29-1 to TRBJ1-2; D is ambiguous. CDR3 in amino acids: CSDTNSYGYTF. The CDR3, as DNA: TGCAGCGATACAAACAGCTATGGCTACACCTTC. The whole variable domain, remainder taken from reference TRBV29-1 and TRBJ1-2, is SAVISQKPSRDICQRGTSLTIQCQVDSQVTMMFWYRQQPGQSLTLIATANQGSEATYESGFVIDKFPISRPNLTFSTLTVSNMSPEDSSIYLCSDTNSYGYTFGSGTRLTVV.